The 10 T cell receptor beta chains in this list originate from one sample, sequenced in a study of cytomegalovirus exposure and HLA in healthy donors. Primers: 60 Vbeta forward and 13 Jbeta reverse. TCRdb keeps only in-frame clones here, not all; method: immunoSEQ multiplex PCR. The table records around 130,000 clones, around 73% of them present only once. Sequenced: PBMCs. All receptors come from a human donor in good health.

This rearrangement joins TRBV19 to TRBJ2-1, with TRBD2 identical over 7 bases. Trimming took 3 bases from V and 8 from J; bases not matched to a gene: 16. CDR3 length: 17 residues. Germline CDR1 is LNHDA and CDR2 is SQIVND (reference sequence). The CDR3 loop reads CASSIGVSGALRDEQFF. The CDR3 DNA sequence: TGTGCCAGTAGTATCGGCGTAAGCGGGGCGCTCCGTGATGAGCAGTTCTTC.

The V call is TRBV27, the J call TRBJ1-5, with D possibly matching TRBD1 (6 bases). Germline assignment: CDR1 MNHEY and CDR2 SMNVEV (reference sequence). This CDR3 has 15 residues. Trimming took 6 bases from V and 6 from J, leaving 18 bases between them. The CDR3 loop reads CASRPIMTGGQPQHF. The DNA for the CDR3 is TGTGCCAGCAGGCCAATCATGACAGGCGGTCAGCCCCAGCATTTT.

This sequence joins TRBV9 and TRBJ1-1; D is possibly TRBD1 (5 bases). The CDR3 spans 15 residues. Trimming shortened V by 0 bases and J by 1 base, and 10 bases separated the two germline ends. Germline-derived CDR1 and CDR2 are SGDLS and YYNGEE. CDR3 DNA: TGTGCCAGCAGCGTAGGGGGCAGGGAGAACACTGAAGCTTTCTTT. This gives the protein CASSVGGRENTEAFF.

V is TRBV30 and J is TRBJ1-2, with D possibly matching TRBD1 (6 bases). The CDR3 runs to 13 residues. V shed 7 bases and J shed 7 bases, with 19 bases lying between them. CDR1 and CDR2 (germline): GTSNPN, SVGIG (reference sequence). The CDR3 loop reads CASTRGALLGYTF. The CDR3 nucleotides are TGTGCCTCTACCCGGGGGGCCTTGCTTGGCTACACCTTC.

This clone was detected only a few times. The CDR3 sequence is CAWSLLGTGADGYTF. CDR3 nucleotide sequence: TGTGCCTGGAGCCTTTTAGGGACAGGGGCCGATGGCTACACCTTC. The chain is built from TRBV30 and TRBJ1-2; 10 nucleotides agree with TRBD1. CDR3 length: 15 amino acids. CDR1 and CDR2 from the germline V gene are GTSNPN and SVGIG (reference sequence). V lost 3 bases and J lost 6; bases outside the gene matches: 10.

The rearrangement joins TRBV2 to TRBJ1-5, with D perhaps TRBD1 (5 bases). Trimming took 8 bases from V and 7 from J, leaving 18 bases between them. The CDR3 is 14 residues long. Germline lookup yields CDR1 SNHLY and CDR2 FYNNEI. CDR3 nucleotides: TGTGCCAGCGCGTCGCCGGGGGTCCTGCAGCCCCAGCATTTT. Protein: CASASPGVLQPQHF.

This clone was observed a handful of times. The chain combines TRBV4-1 with TRBJ1-6; 7 positions match TRBD1. Germline trimming cut 3 bases from V and 0 bases from J; bases unmatched to any gene: 8. The CDR3 has 18 amino acids. Germline V gene sequence: CDR1 MGHRA, CDR2 YSYEKL. CDR3 amino acids: CASSQGQLSSSYNSPLHF. In nucleotides, the CDR3 is TGCGCCAGCAGCCAGGGACAGCTTTCGAGCTCCTATAATTCACCCCTCCACTTT.

This clone has a handful of counts. V usage is TRBV5-1 and J usage is TRBJ2-2; a weak D match, TRBD2 (6 bases). Germline lookup yields CDR1 SGHRS and CDR2 YFSETQ. V dropped 5 bases and J dropped 7 bases, with 18 bases sitting between them. The CDR3 consists of 15 residues. DNA for the CDR3: TGCGCCAGCAGGGACTTCTTCCGGGAGAACGGGGAGCTGTTTTTT. Protein sequence: CASRDFFRENGELFF.

The chain has TRBV10-1 and TRBJ2-7, with D possibly matching TRBD2 (6 bases). Per the germline V gene, CDR1 is WNHNN and CDR2 is SYGVQD (reference sequence). V gave up 11 bases and J gave up 4 bases, with 18 bases separating them. The CDR3 loop spans 13 amino acids. CDR3 in amino acids: CACRPGGNYEQYF. In DNA form, the CDR3 reads TGCGCCTGTCGACCCGGGGGAAATTACGAGCAGTACTTC.

V is TRBV9 and J is TRBJ2-2, with D unresolved. Trimming left V 3 bases short and J 6 bases short, with 9 bases between. The CDR3 has 13 residues. Germline CDR1 and CDR2: SGDLS and YYNGEE. CDR3 residues: CASSGRVSGELFF. CDR3 DNA sequence: TGTGCCAGCAGCGGCCGCGTGTCCGGGGAGCTGTTTTTT.